This is a list of T cell receptor beta chains from one sample in a study of blood T cell repertoires in COVID-19. The table came from immunoSEQ multiplex PCR; TCRdb's copy has only in-frame clones and leaves some out. The sample has under 85,000 clones, around 88% seen once. The sample comprised peripheral blood. These TCRs come from a human donor in a cohort sampled during active COVID-19. The CDR3 runs from the conserved cysteine through the conserved F or W. D genes are given only for firm matches. A clone size is listed for some rows: how often the clone was seen (once, few, many), or a class if it is expanded.

d_gene: TRBD1; j_gene: TRBJ1-4; v_gene: TRBV29-1; abundance: .; CDR3nt: TGCAGCGCGAGACTTACAGGGGCTAATGAAAAACTGTTTTTT; CDR3aa: CSARLTGANEKLFF
d_gene: TRBD1; j_gene: TRBJ2-7; v_gene: TRBV28; abundance: .; CDR3nt: TGTGCCAGCGTCCGGGACAGCTCCTACGAGCAGTACTTC; CDR3aa: CASVRDSSYEQYF
d_gene: TRBD1; j_gene: TRBJ2-5; v_gene: TRBV15; abundance: .; CDR3nt: TGTGCCACCAGCAGAGGTCTCGGGACAGTACAAGAGACCCAGTACTTC; CDR3aa: CATSRGLGTVQETQYF
d_gene: .; j_gene: TRBJ2-3; v_gene: TRBV7-7; abundance: .; CDR3nt: TGTGCCAGCAGCTCAACTAGCAGTAGCACAGATACGCAGTATTTT; CDR3aa: CASSSTSSSTDTQYF
d_gene: .; j_gene: TRBJ2-7; v_gene: TRBV4-1; abundance: .; CDR3nt: TGCGCCAGCAGCCTCGGCGAGGGAAAACAGTACTTC; CDR3aa: CASSLGEGKQYF
d_gene: TRBD2; j_gene: TRBJ2-3; v_gene: TRBV11-3; abundance: .; CDR3nt: TGTGCCAGCAGCTTACAAGGACTAGCGGATAGCACAGATACGCAGTATTTT; CDR3aa: CASSLQGLADSTDTQYF
d_gene: TRBD1; j_gene: TRBJ2-6; v_gene: TRBV5-5; abundance: .; CDR3nt: TGTGCCAGCACCCAGGGGGATTCCGGGGCCAACGTCCTGACTTTC; CDR3aa: CASTQGDSGANVLTF
d_gene: .; j_gene: TRBJ1-6; v_gene: TRBV6-5; abundance: .; CDR3nt: TGTGCCAGCAGTTACGGGCTTCTCTCCTATAATTCACCCCTCCACTTT; CDR3aa: CASSYGLLSYNSPLHF
d_gene: TRBD1; j_gene: TRBJ2-7; v_gene: TRBV7-9; abundance: .; CDR3nt: TGTGCCAGCAGCTCCCGGGGACAGGAAGAGTACTTC; CDR3aa: CASSSRGQEEYF
d_gene: TRBD1; j_gene: TRBJ2-7; v_gene: TRBV19; abundance: .; CDR3nt: TGTGCCAGTAGGAACCGGGACAGGGGATACGAGCAGTACTTC; CDR3aa: CASRNRDRGYEQYF
d_gene: .; j_gene: TRBJ2-1; v_gene: TRBV5-1; abundance: .; CDR3nt: TGCGCCAGCAGCTCTCGGGGACAACGATTGGGGTACAATGAGCAGTTCTTC; CDR3aa: CASSSRGQRLGYNEQFF
d_gene: .; j_gene: TRBJ2-3; v_gene: TRBV15; abundance: .; CDR3nt: TGTGCCACCAGCAGTAACAGGGTCTCAGATACGCAGTATTTT; CDR3aa: CATSSNRVSDTQYF
d_gene: TRBD1; j_gene: TRBJ2-4; v_gene: TRBV23-1; abundance: .; CDR3nt: TGCGCCAGCAGTCAACGGGACAGAAATGAATCTATAGACATTCAGTACTTC; CDR3aa: CASSQRDRNESIDIQYF
d_gene: .; j_gene: TRBJ2-7; v_gene: TRBV20-1; abundance: .; CDR3nt: TGCAGTGCTAGTTACCCAAGGGGCAGGAGAACCTACGAGCAGTACTTC; CDR3aa: CSASYPRGRRTYEQYF
d_gene: .; j_gene: TRBJ1-1; v_gene: TRBV7-8; abundance: few; CDR3nt: TGTGCCAGCAGCTTAGTTCAATTGAGGGATCTAGCTGAAGCTTTCTTT; CDR3aa: CASSLVQLRDLAEAFF
d_gene: TRBD2; j_gene: TRBJ2-5; v_gene: TRBV7-6; abundance: once; CDR3nt: TGTGCCAGCAGCTTATACGGGGGGGATCTACAAGAGACCCAGTACTTC; CDR3aa: CASSLYGGDLQETQYF
d_gene: .; j_gene: TRBJ2-3; v_gene: TRBV30; abundance: .; CDR3nt: TGTGCCTGGACCACAGCCCCAGATACGCAGTATTTT; CDR3aa: CAWTTAPDTQYF
d_gene: .; j_gene: TRBJ1-2; v_gene: TRBV30; abundance: .; CDR3nt: TGTGCCTGGAGGAGCTATGGCTACACCTTC; CDR3aa: CAWRSYGYTF
d_gene: TRBD1; j_gene: TRBJ1-2; v_gene: TRBV5-4; abundance: .; CDR3nt: TGTGCCAGCAGCCGTCGGACAGGCCTCGTTGGCTATGGCTACACCTTC; CDR3aa: CASSRRTGLVGYGYTF
d_gene: TRBD2; j_gene: TRBJ2-1; v_gene: TRBV5-8; abundance: .; CDR3nt: TGTGCCAGCAGCCAGGGACTAGCGGGGGGGCTAGGCTCCTACAATGAGCAGTTCTTC; CDR3aa: CASSQGLAGGLGSYNEQFF